The 9 T cell receptor beta chains below were found in one sample sequenced in a study of regulatory T cells in long-lasting Graves disease. To make TCR beta libraries, researchers used iRepertoire HTBI primers and Arm-PCR of CDR3 regions. TCRdb ran MiXCR on the multiplex PCR reads and lists one entry per CDR3 protein. This table has approximately 400,000 distinct CDR3 sequences, under 15% appearing once. Sample time point: newly diagnosed GD, antithyroid drugs for less than 3 months. RNA from PBMCs was the source of the TCR library. This sample also appeared in a second study, on T cells in Graves' hyperthyroidism and ophthalmopathy.

The sequencing used peripheral blood mononuclear cells (PBMCs), collected at new diagnosis, from a patient treated with antithyroid drugs. The source of these receptors is a woman in her 30s with Graves disease.

This clonotype was picked up many times. The chain links TRBV18 to TRBJ2-1, with 13 bases matching TRBD2. Germline V gene data show CDR1 as KGHSH and CDR2 as LQKENI. CDR3 length: 16 amino acids. V shed 8 bases and J 2 bases; nucleotides not matched to a gene: 6. In DNA, the CDR3 is TGTGCCAGCAGCTTAGGGACTAGCGGGACCTACAATGAGCAGTTCTTC. It yields the protein CASSLGTSGTYNEQFF.

The genes are TRBV7-6 and TRBJ2-3; TRBD2 matches 8 bases. The CDR3 length is 15 residues. After removal of 2 bases from V and 6 bases from J, the junction contained 7 bases not matched to a gene. Germline lookup yields CDR1 SGHVS and CDR2 FNYEAQ. The CDR3 loop reads CASSLLQREMDTQYF. In DNA form, the CDR3 reads TGTGCCAGCAGCTTACTCCAGCGGGAGATGGATACGCAGTATTTT.

This sequence joins TRBV5-4 and TRBJ2-1; D gene unclear. Germline V gives CDR1 SGHNT, CDR2 YYREEE (reference sequence). The CDR3 is made up of 14 amino acids. V was pared by 0 bases and J by 9 bases, with 13 bases between. DNA for the CDR3: TGTGCCAGCAGCTTGGGGGGTCTGATGGCTGAGCAGTTCTTC. Translated, it gives CASSLGGLMAEQFF.

This clonotype showed up many times. This chain links TRBV29-1 with TRBJ1-1; a weak D match, TRBD1 (5 bases). This CDR3 has 12 residues. Trimming removed 2 bases at V and 4 bases at J, with 8 bases between. Germline CDR1 and CDR2: SQVTM and ANQGSEA. CDR3 coding DNA: TGCAGCGTTGAAAAGGGGACCACTGAAGCTTTCTTT. It is translated as CSVEKGTTEAFF. The whole variable domain, filled in from reference TRBV29-1 and TRBJ1-1, reads SAVISQKPSRDICQRGTSLTIQCQVDSQVTMMFWYRQQPGQSLTLIATANQGSEATYESGFVIDKFPISRPNLTFSTLTVSNMSPEDSSIYLCSVEKGTTEAFFGQGTRLTVV.

In its sample, this clonotype was seen many times. The chain carries TRBV12-3 or TRBV12-4 and TRBJ1-4; TRBD1 might be the D (5 bases). CDR3 length: 17 amino acids. With 6 bases removed from V and 7 bases from J, the gap between germline ends came to 24 bases. CDR3 loop: CASSTSALARDGEKLFF. Written as DNA, the CDR3 is TGTGCCAGCAGCACATCAGCTCTCGCGAGGGACGGTGAAAAACTGTTTTTT.

The J gene is TRBJ1-6, the V gene TRBV7-3; no firm D call. This CDR3 is built from 15 residues. Germline assignment: CDR1 SGHTA and CDR2 FQGTGA. V lost 4 bases to trimming and J lost 3 bases, with 10 bases between them. As DNA, the CDR3 is TGTGCCAGCAGCTCAGGCCCCAGCTATAATTCACCCCTCCACTTT. This gives the protein CASSSGPSYNSPLHF.

This clonotype was seen at least ten times. The rearrangement uses TRBV11-2 and TRBJ2-1; D is possibly TRBD1 or TRBD2 (5 bases each). The CDR3 extends over 17 amino acids. Germline lookup yields CDR1 SGHAT and CDR2 FQNNGV. V dropped 5 bases and J dropped 0 bases, with 17 bases sitting between them. The CDR3 nucleotides are TGTGCCAGCAGCCTAACCGGGACCTCAAGCTCCTACAATGAGCAGTTCTTC. This sequence encodes CASSLTGTSSSYNEQFF.

This clonotype was detected only a few times. The chain couples TRBV6-2 or TRBV6-3 to TRBJ2-7; 7 bases map to TRBD2. Germline CDR1 reads MNHEY; CDR2 reads SVGEGT. Trimming removed 0 bases from V and 2 bases from J; junction bases left unmatched: 13. The CDR3 extends over 18 amino acids. The CDR3 nucleotides are TGTGCCAGCAGTTACTCGAAGCGGGATAGTACAGTCCCCTACGAGCAGTACTTC. The encoded protein is CASSYSKRDSTVPYEQYF.

This clonotype was seen a few times. The rearrangement uses TRBV20-1 and TRBJ2-1; D unresolved. Germline values: CDR1 DFQATT, CDR2 SNEGSKA (reference sequence). Trimming shortened V by 6 bases and J by 7 bases, and 13 bases separated the two germline ends. This CDR3 is built from 12 residues. The CDR3 protein is CSAKPPSNEQFF. As DNA, the CDR3 is TGCAGTGCGAAACCACCCAGTAATGAGCAGTTCTTC.